Below are 12 T cell receptor beta chains sequenced from a single sample in a study of molecular identifiers for immune sequencing clone quantification (dated by TCRdb to 2017 to 2018). Library creation used PCR. Sequencing took place on an Illumina MiSeq. TCRdb reworked the public reads: Q25 trimming with fastp, MiXCR clone assembly, productive beta chains retained. Each record represents a unique CDR3 protein, reported with the most common genes and DNA among its rows. The sample profile shows fewer than 45,000 distinct CDR3 sequences; 18% of them were found once. The ten largest clonotypes hold roughly 7.7% of the sample. Sequenced material: naive CD8+ T cells from blood, with Jurkat cell RNA spiked in. Explained via the paper, the cell subset or site label denotes: FACS-sorted CD8+CD4-CCR7+CD45RA+ naive T cells. These receptors originate from a human donor in good health. Some libraries in this study had Jurkat cell RNA spiked in.

This clonotype was recorded at least ten times. This chain joins TRBV7-9 and TRBJ2-5; possibly TRBD1 for D (5 bases). Deletions cut 5 bases from V and 6 bases from J, with 19 bases between. CDR1 is SEHNR and CDR2 is FQNEAQ in the germline V gene (reference sequence). The CDR3 consists of 15 residues. The CDR3 coding sequence is TGTGCCAGCAGCCCCGGACAAAACGCAGAGAAGACCCAGTACTTC. This sequence encodes CASSPGQNAEKTQYF.

With respect to this clonotype: A read error may produce the germline difference seen at one junction end. This sequence joins TRBV5-6 and TRBJ2-7, with D perhaps matching TRBD1 or TRBD2 (5 bases each). The germline V gene encodes CDR1 SGHDT and CDR2 YYEEEE. The CDR3 length is 14 residues. This chain's CDR3 is CASGLGTGSYEQYF. The CDR3, as DNA: TGTGCCAGCGGCTTGGGGACGGGCTCCTACGAGCAGTACTTC. Complete variable domain (other parts from reference TRBV5-6 and TRBJ2-7): DAGVTQSPTHLIKTRGQQVTLRCSPKSGHDTVSWYQQALGQGPQFIFQYYEEEERQRGNFPDRFSGHQFPNYSSELNVNALLLGDSALYLCASGLGTGSYEQYFGPGTRLTVT.

This clonotype was observed many times. V is TRBV7-9 and J is TRBJ2-7; D remains unclear. CDR3 size: 15 residues. Per the germline V gene, CDR1 is SEHNR and CDR2 is FQNEAQ (reference sequence). V was shortened by 3 bases and J by 0 bases, with 12 bases between the two germline ends. The CDR3 nucleotides are TGTGCCAGCAGCTTGACAAGCTCCGACTCCTACGAGCAGTACTTC. Translated: CASSLTSSDSYEQYF.

The gene calls are TRBV10-2 and TRBJ2-2, with D perhaps given as TRBD1 or TRBD2 (7 bases each). Trimming removed 6 bases from V and 5 bases from J, with 16 bases in between. CDR1 and CDR2 from the germline V gene are WSHSY and SAAADI. There are 15 residues in the CDR3. The CDR3 sequence: CASRATGEGTGELFF. The CDR3 bases are TGCGCCAGCAGAGCCACAGGGGAGGGGACCGGGGAGCTGTTTTTT.

The sample holds many counts of this clonotype. The V gene is TRBV7-2, the J gene TRBJ2-3; maybe TRBD1 (5 bases). Germline CDR1 reads SGHTA; CDR2 reads FQGNSA. V dropped 7 bases and J dropped 2 bases, with 19 bases sitting between them. The CDR3 length is 16 residues. CDR3 in amino acids: CASNWGRAEPTDTQYF. CDR3 nucleotide sequence: TGTGCCAGCAACTGGGGCAGGGCGGAGCCCACAGATACGCAGTATTTT. Using reference TRBV7-2 and TRBJ2-3 for the parts outside the CDR3, the full variable domain is GAGVSQSPSNKVTEKGKDVELRCDPISGHTALYWYRQSLGQGLEFLIYFQGNSAPDKSGLPSDRFSAERTGGSVSTLTIQRTQQEDSAVYLCASNWGRAEPTDTQYFGPGTRLTVL.

This clonotype was seen many times. The chain joins TRBV13 to TRBJ1-1; D remains unclear. CDR1 PRHDT and CDR2 FYEKMQ come from the germline V gene (reference sequence). The CDR3 consists of 12 residues. Trimming stripped 5 bases from V and 6 bases from J, with 10 bases between. The CDR3 region is CASSLLSAEAFF. In DNA, the CDR3 is TGTGCCAGCAGCCTTTTGAGCGCTGAAGCTTTCTTT.

By sample fraction, this clonotype is medium-sized. The CDR3 region has the DNA TGTGCCAGCTCACCGGGATCCCTCCTCGGATATAATTCACCCCTCCACTTT. It specifies CASSPGSLLGYNSPLHF. The rearrangement uses TRBV18 and TRBJ1-6; D ambiguous. Deletions cut 3 bases from V and 4 bases from J, with 16 bases between. Germline-derived CDR1 and CDR2 are KGHSH and LQKENI. This CDR3 is built from 17 residues.

This clonotype showed up many times. The genes are TRBV29-1 and TRBJ2-1, with D hard to call. V lost 1 base and J 8 bases, leaving 9 bases between the germline ends. Per the germline V gene, CDR1 is SQVTM and CDR2 is ANQGSEA. This CDR3 is 12 amino acids long. The CDR3 reads CSVEVRNYEQFF. CDR3 in DNA: TGCAGCGTTGAAGTCAGGAATTATGAGCAGTTCTTC.

The chain links TRBV29-1 to TRBJ1-1; D is unclear. V lost 3 bases to trimming and J lost 0 bases, with 11 bases between them. The germline gives CDR1 SQVTM, CDR2 ANQGSEA. The CDR3 sequence is 14 residues long. CDR3 protein: CSVDNGKMNTEAFF. For the CDR3, the DNA is TGCAGCGTTGATAACGGGAAGATGAACACTGAAGCTTTCTTT.

This clonotype occurred many times. The chain has TRBV12-3 or TRBV12-4 and TRBJ1-3, with TRBD1 matching 7 bases. CDR3 size: 16 residues. Trimming cost V 6 bases and J 7 bases; bases outside gene matches: 15. CDR3 bases: TGTGCCAGCAGAAGATACATAGGGGGCCGGGGTAACACCATATATTTT. Translation: CASRRYIGGRGNTIYF.

The rearrangement joins TRBV13 to TRBJ2-1; unclear D gene. The CDR3 sequence is 13 residues long. In germline, CDR1 is PRHDT, CDR2 FYEKMQ (reference sequence). V shed 5 bases and J shed 8 bases, with 13 bases lying between them. CDR3 bases: TGTGCCAGCAGCCTGCCTGAGTCCGATGAGCAGTTCTTC. This encodes CASSLPESDEQFF.

This clonotype has a count of ten or more. The chain uses TRBV7-2 and TRBJ2-1, with 11 nucleotides matching TRBD2. The CDR3 runs to 15 residues. Germline V CDR1 and CDR2: SGHTA, FQGNSA. V gave up 2 bases and J gave up 9 bases; unmatched junction bases: 6. CDR3 coding DNA: TGTGCCAGCAGCTTACTAGCGGGAGGCATGGGTGAGCAGTTCTTC. Protein sequence: CASSLLAGGMGEQFF.